A selection of T cell receptor beta chains follows, all from one sample in a study of OX40 agonist ivuxolimab in advanced cancers. The repertoire was sequenced with immunoSEQ multiplex PCR; TCRdb's copy has only in-frame clones and lacks some. The table lists tens of thousands of clones, 74% of them singletons. The sample here was CD4+ or CD8+ T cells sorted from blood, taken in a trial of the OX40 agonist ivuxolimab. The origin of the receptors is an adult with an advanced solid tumor such as melanoma, head and neck, liver or kidney cancer. CDR3s include the opening cysteine and the closing phenylalanine or tryptophan. D genes are given only for firm matches. Rows give clone size only sometimes, using once, few, many, or a class for an expanded clone.

clone size: .; J gene: TRBJ1-3; V gene: TRBV30; D gene: .; CDR3 DNA: TGTGCCTGGAGTAGTGTGGGGGCTGGAAACACCATATATTTT; CDR3 protein: CAWSSVGAGNTIYF
clone size: once; J gene: TRBJ1-1; V gene: TRBV5-1; D gene: .; CDR3 DNA: TGCGCCAGCAGCGGTGGTGGTGCGGTCAGGGGAAATGAAGCTTTCTTT; CDR3 protein: CASSGGGAVRGNEAFF
clone size: .; J gene: TRBJ2-1; V gene: TRBV28; D gene: .; CDR3 DNA: TGTGCCAGCAGGAATTTTTTGGGGAATGAGCAGTTCTTC; CDR3 protein: CASRNFLGNEQFF
clone size: .; J gene: TRBJ2-5; V gene: TRBV6-6; D gene: TRBD1; CDR3 DNA: TGTGCCAGCAGGTCCAGACAGGGAGATCAAGAGACCCAGTACTTC; CDR3 protein: CASRSRQGDQETQYF
clone size: few; J gene: TRBJ1-6; V gene: TRBV28; D gene: .; CDR3 DNA: TGTGCCAGTAAGGGGTACAGTAATTCACCCCTCCACTTT; CDR3 protein: CASKGYSNSPLHF
clone size: many; J gene: TRBJ1-1; V gene: TRBV7-2; D gene: .; CDR3 DNA: TGTGCCAGCAGCTTAGGGTTACGGGGGGCTGACACTGAAGCTTTCTTT; CDR3 protein: CASSLGLRGADTEAFF
clone size: .; J gene: TRBJ1-2; V gene: TRBV2; D gene: .; CDR3 DNA: TGTGCCAGCAGTGAAGGTGGGACTCCATATGGCTACACCTTC; CDR3 protein: CASSEGGTPYGYTF
clone size: few; J gene: TRBJ2-7; V gene: TRBV19; D gene: .; CDR3 DNA: TGTGCCAGTAGCTCCGGCGGACAGACAAGAACCTACGAGCAGTACTTC; CDR3 protein: CASSSGGQTRTYEQYF
clone size: .; J gene: TRBJ1-4; V gene: TRBV2; D gene: TRBD1; CDR3 DNA: TGTGCCAGCAGTTCTACAGGGGCCAGGAGGGAAAAACTGTTTTTT; CDR3 protein: CASSSTGARREKLFF
clone size: .; J gene: TRBJ2-5; V gene: TRBV5-1; D gene: .; CDR3 DNA: TGCGCCAGCAGCTCGACAGGCCGCCAAGAGACCCAGTACTTC; CDR3 protein: CASSSTGRQETQYF
clone size: .; J gene: TRBJ2-5; V gene: TRBV10-1; D gene: .; CDR3 DNA: TGCGCCAGCAGTGAGAATAGGGCAGGGGAAGAGACCCAGTACTTC; CDR3 protein: CASSENRAGEETQYF
clone size: .; J gene: TRBJ2-5; V gene: TRBV7-9; D gene: .; CDR3 DNA: TGTGCCAGCAGCTTGGGCCTGACAGCCGACCAAGAGACCCAGTACTTC; CDR3 protein: CASSLGLTADQETQYF
clone size: .; J gene: TRBJ1-1; V gene: TRBV5-4; D gene: .; CDR3 DNA: TGTGCCAGCAGCTCATCTGTCGGTTACACTGAAGCTTTCTTT; CDR3 protein: CASSSSVGYTEAFF
clone size: .; J gene: TRBJ2-3; V gene: TRBV29-1; D gene: .; CDR3 DNA: TGCAGTGCTGGATTGGGCAGCACAGATACGCAGTATTTT; CDR3 protein: CSAGLGSTDTQYF
clone size: .; J gene: TRBJ2-1; V gene: TRBV10-2; D gene: .; CDR3 DNA: TGCGCCAGCAGTATCCAGGGCTACAATGAGCAGTTCTTC; CDR3 protein: CASSIQGYNEQFF
clone size: .; J gene: TRBJ1-6; V gene: TRBV10-2; D gene: TRBD1; CDR3 DNA: TGCGCCAGCAGTGAGTCTATAGGGGGCAGCGGGTCACCCCTCCACTTT; CDR3 protein: CASSESIGGSGSPLHF
clone size: .; J gene: TRBJ1-5; V gene: TRBV11-2; D gene: TRBD1; CDR3 DNA: TGTGCCAGCAGCAGGACAGGGGGCCGGAATCAGCCCCAGCATTTT; CDR3 protein: CASSRTGGRNQPQHF
clone size: .; J gene: TRBJ1-2; V gene: TRBV28; D gene: .; CDR3 DNA: TGTGCCAGTAAACGACAGGATACGGATGGCTACACCTTC; CDR3 protein: CASKRQDTDGYTF
clone size: .; J gene: TRBJ2-3; V gene: TRBV11-2; D gene: .; CDR3 DNA: TGTGCCAGCAGCCCGCTCGACCAGGCGGTCGGTGCAGATACGCAGTATTTT; CDR3 protein: CASSPLDQAVGADTQYF
clone size: .; J gene: TRBJ2-3; V gene: TRBV7-9; D gene: TRBD2; CDR3 DNA: TGTGCCAGCAGCTTAGAGCGACTAGCGGGGGGGTTAGATACGCAGTATTTT; CDR3 protein: CASSLERLAGGLDTQYF
clone size: .; J gene: TRBJ1-1; V gene: TRBV6-1; D gene: .; CDR3 DNA: TGTGCCAGCAGTGAGGAGGATATACGGAGCACTGAAGCTTTCTTT; CDR3 protein: CASSEEDIRSTEAFF
clone size: .; J gene: TRBJ1-2; V gene: TRBV5-1; D gene: .; CDR3 DNA: TGCGCCAGCAGCTTGGAGGGAGGGGGCTATGGCTACACCTTC; CDR3 protein: CASSLEGGGYGYTF
clone size: .; J gene: TRBJ1-2; V gene: TRBV29-1; D gene: TRBD1; CDR3 DNA: TGCAGCGTTGTGGCGGACAGGTCGTATTACACCTTC; CDR3 protein: CSVVADRSYYTF
clone size: .; J gene: TRBJ2-7; V gene: TRBV6-5; D gene: TRBD1; CDR3 DNA: TGTGCCAGCGCCGAACGGACAGGGGGCGACGAGCAGTACTTC; CDR3 protein: CASAERTGGDEQYF
clone size: .; J gene: TRBJ2-3; V gene: TRBV28; D gene: TRBD1; CDR3 DNA: TGTGCCAGCAGTTTATCAGGACAGGGCCCAGATACGCAGTATTTT; CDR3 protein: CASSLSGQGPDTQYF
clone size: .; J gene: TRBJ1-1; V gene: TRBV10-2; D gene: .; CDR3 DNA: TGCGCCAGCAGGAGGAACACTGAAGCTTTCTTT; CDR3 protein: CASRRNTEAFF
clone size: .; J gene: TRBJ1-2; V gene: TRBV19; D gene: TRBD1; CDR3 DNA: TGTGCCAGTACTCCGACAGGGTGGTATGGCTACACCTTC; CDR3 protein: CASTPTGWYGYTF
clone size: .; J gene: TRBJ1-2; V gene: TRBV6-1; D gene: TRBD1; CDR3 DNA: TGTGCCAGCACCCCGGGACAGATCCATGGCTACACCTTC; CDR3 protein: CASTPGQIHGYTF
clone size: .; J gene: TRBJ1-1; V gene: TRBV11-3; D gene: .; CDR3 DNA: TGTGCCAGCAGCTTAGGTGGAAGGACTGAAGCTTTCTTT; CDR3 protein: CASSLGGRTEAFF
clone size: .; J gene: TRBJ1-6; V gene: TRBV6-1; D gene: TRBD1; CDR3 DNA: TGTGCCAGCAGTACACAGGACAGGGGATCTTCACCCCTCCACTTT; CDR3 protein: CASSTQDRGSSPLHF
clone size: few; J gene: TRBJ2-3; V gene: TRBV7-9; D gene: TRBD2; CDR3 DNA: TGTGCCAGCAGCCAACAGCGGGGGGCGGGAGATACGCAGTATTTT; CDR3 protein: CASSQQRGAGDTQYF
clone size: .; J gene: TRBJ1-6; V gene: TRBV10-2; D gene: TRBD1; CDR3 DNA: TGCGCCAGCAGTGAGGTGACAGGGAATTCACCCCTCCACTTT; CDR3 protein: CASSEVTGNSPLHF
clone size: once; J gene: TRBJ2-7; V gene: TRBV18; D gene: TRBD1; CDR3 DNA: TGTGCCAGCTCACCGGGACAGGGGTCCCACGAGCAGTACTTC; CDR3 protein: CASSPGQGSHEQYF
clone size: .; J gene: TRBJ1-4; V gene: TRBV11-2; D gene: TRBD1; CDR3 DNA: TGTGCCAGCAGCCTAACAGGGGGAAGCGAAAAACTGTTTTTT; CDR3 protein: CASSLTGGSEKLFF
clone size: once; J gene: TRBJ2-3; V gene: TRBV11-3; D gene: .; CDR3 DNA: TGTGCCAGCAGCCAGACAGTAGATACGCAGTATTTT; CDR3 protein: CASSQTVDTQYF
clone size: few; J gene: TRBJ1-2; V gene: TRBV7-2; D gene: TRBD1; CDR3 DNA: TGTGCCAGCAGCCCGGACAGGGGACATGGCTACACCTTC; CDR3 protein: CASSPDRGHGYTF
clone size: few; J gene: TRBJ1-1; V gene: TRBV27; D gene: .; CDR3 DNA: TGTGCCAGCAGAGGGGGACCGGGAGCTTTCTTT; CDR3 protein: CASRGGPGAFF
clone size: once; J gene: TRBJ1-4; V gene: TRBV19; D gene: TRBD1; CDR3 DNA: TGTGCCAGTAGGTACAGGGGCGAAAAACTGTTTTTT; CDR3 protein: CASRYRGEKLFF
clone size: .; J gene: TRBJ1-2; V gene: TRBV5-6; D gene: TRBD1; CDR3 DNA: TGTGCCAGCAGCCCGACAGGGCGTAACTATGGCTACACCTTC; CDR3 protein: CASSPTGRNYGYTF
clone size: .; J gene: TRBJ2-7; V gene: TRBV7-2; D gene: .; CDR3 DNA: TGTGCCAGCAGCAAAACAGGATACGAGCAGTACTTC; CDR3 protein: CASSKTGYEQYF
clone size: .; J gene: TRBJ1-1; V gene: TRBV10-3; D gene: TRBD1; CDR3 DNA: TGTGCCATCAGTGGGACAGGGATTTGGGCTGAAGCTTTCTTT; CDR3 protein: CAISGTGIWAEAFF
clone size: .; J gene: TRBJ2-4; V gene: TRBV5-1; D gene: TRBD2; CDR3 DNA: TGCGCCAGCAGCTTGGGCGGTAGCGGGGGGGCCGTGACCAAAAACATTCAGTACTTC; CDR3 protein: CASSLGGSGGAVTKNIQYF